Listed below are T cell receptor beta chains from one sample, sequenced in a study of cytomegalovirus exposure and HLA in healthy donors. Using immunoSEQ multiplex PCR, the repertoire was profiled, and TCRdb retains in-frame clones only, with some absent. The sample lists approximately 110,000 clones, around three quarters occurring once. The sample consisted of PBMCs. These receptors came from a woman in her forties in good health and CMV-seronegative. CDR3s leave out the opening cysteine and the closing phenylalanine or tryptophan.

v_call	cdr3_length	j_call	cdr3_aa
TRBV19	16	TRBJ2-3	ASSRTSGLPTSTDTQY
TRBV7-9	9	TRBJ2-7	ASSPSYEQY
TRBV9	12	TRBJ2-7	ASSVEAGAYEQY
TRBV7-9	12	TRBJ2-5	ASSRDSSAETQY
TRBV28	14	-	ASMQLGLAVSYEQY
TRBV7-9	11	TRBJ1-2	ASSAGTAYGYT
TRBV7-9	14	TRBJ1-6	ASSSDRGDLGSPLH
TRBV19	13	TRBJ1-2	ASSTTGLANYGYT
TRBV4-2	14	TRBJ2-5	ASSQELAPLQETQY
TRBV5-1	14	TRBJ2-3	ASSSQLAEPSLGQY
TRBV7-7	11	TRBJ2-1	ASSLGRESEQF
TRBV9	11	TRBJ2-3	ASSVEQTDTQY
TRBV6-1	13	TRBJ2-5	ASSYRDRSQETQY
TRBV27	12	TRBJ2-3	ASSFERGTDTQY
TRBV7-2	13	TRBJ1-2	ASSSPGGGYYGYT
TRBV7-2	12	TRBJ1-6	ASSRQGDNSPLH
TRBV7-9	14	TRBJ2-2	ASSLGGGPRTGELF
TRBV19	16	TRBJ2-1	ASSIDTFPGQGYNEQF
TRBV2	15	TRBJ1-1	ASSDPRLGTLNTEAF
TRBV7-8	12	TRBJ2-7	ASSPPSRVYEQY
TRBV28	13	TRBJ2-7	ASNPGGTGNHEQY
TRBV4-3	15	TRBJ2-5	ASSQDISGGWVETQY
TRBV2	13	TRBJ1-2	ASKGSGSVYYGYT
TRBV11-3	15	TRBJ2-5	ASSLGVTGEGEETQY
TRBV7-8	13	TRBJ1-6	ASSFNTFVNSPLH
TRBV27	14	TRBJ1-2	ASSWGGGRANYGYT
TRBV9	12	TRBJ2-1	ASSSSSSYNEQF
TRBV2	12	TRBJ2-7	ASKGTRGRHEQY
TRBV7-2	13	TRBJ1-5	ASSLWSGIDQPQH
TRBV7-2	9	TRBJ2-5	ASSAKETQY
TRBV27	15	TRBJ2-5	ASSLYAVDRVEETQY
TRBV28	12	TRBJ2-5	ASSPTGGEETQY
TRBV6-1	13	TRBJ1-4	ASSDNRRENEKLF